Following are 15 T cell receptor beta chains from one sample sequenced in a study of regulatory T cells in long-lasting Graves disease. Documented time point: persistent/refractory GD, antithyroid drugs over 5 years with positive TRAb. Preparation of the TCR library used RNA extracted from PBMCs. With iRepertoire HTBI primers and Arm-PCR of CDR3 regions, TCR beta libraries were built. TCRdb analysed the multiplex PCR reads with MiXCR anew, one entry per CDR3 protein. Found here are more than 650,000 distinct CDR3 sequences, about 30% of them singletons; the top ten hold about 40%. The sequences come from peripheral blood mononuclear cells (PBMCs), collected when the disease was refractory, from a patient treated with antithyroid drugs. These receptors were collected from a female donor with Graves disease.

This clonotype has only a few counts. The genes are TRBV11-2 and TRBJ1-5; 8 bases are shared with TRBD1. CDR1 SGHAT and CDR2 FQNNGV come from the germline V gene. This CDR3 is 14 amino acids long. With V trimmed by 0 bases and J by 5 bases, 0 bases remained unmatched. CDR3 DNA sequence: TGTGCCAGCAGCTTAGAGACAGGGGATCAGCCCCAGCATTTT. This encodes CASSLETGDQPQHF.

The chain carries TRBV6-1 and TRBJ2-7; D gene uncertain. This CDR3 region has 13 residues. Trimming shortened V by 4 bases and J by 4 bases, and 11 bases separated the two germline ends. Germline lookup yields CDR1 MNHNS and CDR2 SASEGT. The CDR3 DNA is TGTGCCAGCAGTGCGGGCAGCCTATACGAGCAGTACTTC. This translates into CASSAGSLYEQYF.

The CDR3 loop is CSDRGNTEAFF. The CDR3 coding sequence is TGCAGCGACAGGGGGAACACTGAAGCTTTCTTT. The chain couples TRBV29-1 to TRBJ1-1; 7 nucleotides line up with TRBD1. Germline assignment: CDR1 SQVTM and CDR2 ANQGSEA. V dropped 7 bases and J dropped 1; count of bases not matched to a gene: 0. The CDR3 sequence is 11 residues long.

In its sample, this clonotype was seen many times. This chain connects TRBV29-1 to TRBJ2-5; D is undetermined. Per the germline V gene, CDR1 is SQVTM and CDR2 is ANQGSEA. V was cut by 8 bases and J by 4 bases, with 11 bases left in between. CDR3 length: 11 residues. Written as DNA, the CDR3 is TGCAGCCCGACGGCCGGAGAGACCCAGTACTTC. This sequence encodes CSPTAGETQYF.

The chain couples TRBV6-1 to TRBJ2-5; D unclear. Trimming removed 1 base at V and 5 bases at J, with 8 bases between. Looked up from germline, CDR1 is MNHNS and CDR2 is SASEGT. This CDR3 spans 13 amino acids. This chain's CDR3 is CASSEGVLETQYF. In nucleotides, the CDR3 is TGTGCCAGCAGTGAAGGGGTTTTGGAGACCCAGTACTTC.

Note on this clonotype: Given a much more abundant clone one base away, this may be a read error. Likely a read error: the CDR3 ends without its conserved phenylalanine or tryptophan. V is TRBV29-1 and J is TRBJ1-1; unclear D gene. CDR1 SQVTM and CDR2 ANQGSEA come from the germline V gene. This CDR3 spans 12 amino acids. V was trimmed by 6 bases and J by 1 base, leaving 9 bases between them. The CDR3 DNA is TGCAGCGTACGCAGGTCGAACACTGAAGCTTTCTCT. It is translated as CSVRRSNTEAFS.

The chain is built from TRBV20-1 and TRBJ1-4, with 7 bases matching TRBD1. V lost 6 bases, J lost 8 bases, and 9 bases stayed unmatched. The CDR3 is 13 residues long. Looked up from germline, CDR1 is DFQATT and CDR2 is SNEGSKA (reference sequence). This CDR3 reads CSADRVIEEKLFF. The CDR3, as DNA: TGCAGTGCCGACAGGGTAATCGAGGAAAAACTGTTTTTT.

The V gene is TRBV27, the J gene TRBJ2-1; 11 nucleotides line up with TRBD2. Germline V lookup: CDR1 MNHEY, CDR2 SMNVEV (reference sequence). This CDR3 is 14 amino acids long. Trimming at V came to 5 bases and at J to 14 bases, leaving 11 bases not matched to a gene. The CDR3 DNA reads TGTGCCAGCAGTCCGCTTAGCGGGAGGGGGAAAAAGTTCTTC. This encodes CASSPLSGRGKKFF.

This clonotype has more than one count but fewer than ten. The CDR3 reads CSARDPRGLQGSYEQYF. The DNA of the CDR3 is TGCAGTGCTAGGGATCCCCGTGGGCTACAGGGCTCCTACGAGCAGTACTTC. The gene calls are TRBV20-1 and TRBJ2-7; D possibly corresponds to TRBD1 (6 bases). CDR3 size: 17 residues. V gave up 3 bases and J gave up 0 bases, with 21 bases separating them. CDR1 is DFQATT and CDR2 is SNEGSKA in the germline V gene (reference sequence).

V usage is TRBV9 and J usage is TRBJ1-3; 7 bases align to TRBD1. The V gene's germline CDR1 is SGDLS and CDR2 YYNGEE. The V gene end was trimmed by 4 bases and the J gene end by 0 bases; junction bases not matched to a gene: 4. This CDR3 region has 15 residues. Here the CDR3 reads CASSSRQGSGNTIYF. As DNA, the CDR3 is TGTGCCAGCAGCTCTCGACAGGGCTCTGGAAACACCATATATTTT.

This clonotype was observed a few times. At one end the junction does not follow the germline gene, possibly because of a read error. This sequence joins TRBV24-1 and TRBJ1-1; unclear D gene. Germline CDR1 reads KGHDR; CDR2 reads SFDVKD. The CDR3 is 12 amino acids. The CDR3 bases are TGTGCCACCAGTGATTTGCCCGGTAAAGCTTCCTTT. This sequence encodes CATSDLPGKASF.

A few counts support this clonotype. The J gene is TRBJ1-6, the V gene TRBV7-2; TRBD1 matches 7 bases. After removal of 3 bases from V and 7 bases from J, the junction contained 3 bases not matched to a gene. In germline, CDR1 is SGHTA, CDR2 FQGNSA. This CDR3 spans 14 amino acids. The CDR3 loop is CASSLRTGNSPLHF. CDR3 bases: TGTGCCAGCAGCTTGAGGACAGGAAATTCACCCCTCCACTTT. The whole variable domain, remainder taken from reference TRBV7-2 and TRBJ1-6, is GAGVSQSPSNKVTEKGKDVELRCDPISGHTALYWYRQSLGQGLEFLIYFQGNSAPDKSGLPSDRFSAERTGGSVSTLTIQRTQQEDSAVYLCASSLRTGNSPLHFGNGTRLTVT.

Comment on this clonotype: Possible read error: a much larger clone is one base away. The rearrangement uses TRBV28 and TRBJ1-2; D is unclear. From germline, CDR1 is MDHEN and CDR2 SYDVKM. Trimming stripped 2 bases from V and 7 bases from J, with 11 bases between. The CDR3 has 13 residues. CDR3 nucleotides: TGTGCCAGCAGTTTAGCCCGGAGAGGTGGCTACACCTTC. It codes for CASSLARRGGYTF.

This clonotype was counted a few times. The chain is built from TRBV10-3 and TRBJ2-5, with D unresolved. V gave up 4 bases and J gave up 5 bases, with 5 bases separating them. CDR3 length: 11 residues. The germline V gene encodes CDR1 ENHRY and CDR2 SYGVKD. The CDR3: CAISAVETQYF. DNA for the CDR3: TGTGCCATCAGTGCGGTTGAGACCCAGTACTTC.

This clonotype was picked up a small number of times. The chain uses TRBV5-6 and TRBJ2-5; TRBD2 agrees at 13 bases. CDR1 SGHDT and CDR2 YYEEEE come from the germline V gene. The V and J ends lost 0 bases and 0 bases, in that order; junction bases with no gene match: 8. This CDR3 comprises 19 residues. CDR3 amino acids: CASSLARTSGRPYQETQYF. The CDR3, as DNA: TGTGCCAGCAGCTTGGCCCGGACTAGCGGGAGACCGTACCAAGAGACCCAGTACTTC.